This T cell receptor (beta chain) derives from a study of T cell responses to AZD1222 COVID-19 vaccine. Study-wide results and limits: Donors, mostly white British, included more females; clonal diversity was possibly underestimated. Sampling captured repertoires only after the peak T cell response.

Profiling relied on immunoSEQ multiplex PCR, and the TCRdb table lists in-frame clones only, not all of them. The data show 75,000 to 95,000 clones, more than 70% seen once. Trimming took 1 base from V and 4 from J; bases not matched to a gene: 4. The CDR3 contains 16 residues. Germline-derived CDR1 and CDR2 are LGHDT and YNNKEL (reference sequence). As to this clone: Its antigen is as yet unknown.

The V call is TRBV3-1 (or the pseudogene TRBV3-2), the J call TRBJ2-1; the match to TRBD2 covers 10 bases. The specimen was peripheral blood, collected 28 days after the second dose of the MenACWY control vaccine. The origin of this receptor is an adult who received the MenACWY meningococcal vaccine as a control. CDR3 protein: CASSQAPGLAYNEQFF. CDR3 coding DNA: TGTGCCAGCAGCCAAGCACCGGGACTAGCGTACAATGAGCAGTTCTTC.